The present T cell receptor (beta chain) was sequenced within a study of blood T cell repertoires in COVID-19. Study processing details: The assay estimated nucleated cells by amplifying reference gene primers. Assay: immunoSEQ multiplex PCR; the TCRdb copy retains only in-frame clones and omits some. Clone size and V and J calls were adopted from that table, with D and trimming inferred from the DNA. The sample has under 95,000 clones, 83% seen once. V was trimmed by 4 bases and J by 0 bases, leaving 7 bases between them. The CDR3 is 14 amino acids. CDR1 SGHTA and CDR2 FQGNSA come from the germline V gene. This clone was seen only once.

The genes are TRBV7-2 and TRBJ2-1, with D perhaps matching TRBD2 (6 bases). The sample comprised peripheral blood. The TCR originated in a human donor in a cohort sampled during active COVID-19. CDR3 protein: CASSSDYSYNEQFF. Here the CDR3 DNA reads TGTGCCAGCAGCTCGGACTACTCCTACAATGAGCAGTTCTTC. Complete variable domain (other parts from reference TRBV7-2 and TRBJ2-1): GAGVSQSPSNKVTEKGKDVELRCDPISGHTALYWYRQSLGQGLEFLIYFQGNSAPDKSGLPSDRFSAERTGGSVSTLTIQRTQQEDSAVYLCASSSDYSYNEQFFGPGTRLTVL.